The rows below give T cell receptor beta chains drawn from one sample of a study of siplizumab effects on memory and regulatory T cells. Libraries were prepared by immunoSEQ multiplex PCR; TCRdb keeps only in-frame clonotypes and omits some of them. The sample includes some 100,000 clones, around 95% seen only once; the top ten take approximately 0.66%. The sequenced sample consisted of Tregs sorted from blood. The origin of the receptors is a human donor in good health. CDR3s include the opening cysteine and the closing phenylalanine or tryptophan. The order of the fields is clone size, J gene, V gene, D gene, CDR3 protein, CDR3 DNA. D genes are given only for firm matches. Not every row has a clone size; where given, it reads once, few, many or a size class.

NA,TRBJ2-3,TRBV4-2,TRBD2,CASSQDGLAGITDTQYF,TGTGCCAGCAGCCAAGACGGACTAGCGGGTATCACAGATACGCAGTATTTT
NA,TRBJ2-3,TRBV27,TRBD2,CAGHREETTDTQYF,TGTGCCGGGCACCGGGAGGAAACTACAGATACGCAGTATTTT
NA,TRBJ2-3,TRBV7-3,TRBD2,CASSLIAGGSTDTQYF,TGTGCCAGCAGCTTAATAGCGGGCGGTAGCACAGATACGCAGTATTTT
NA,TRBJ1-3,TRBV5-1,NA,CASRGSSGNTIYF,TGCGCCAGCAGGGGTAGCTCTGGAAACACCATATATTTT
NA,TRBJ1-3,TRBV6-5,NA,CASREGVGNTIYF,TGTGCCAGCAGAGAAGGGGTAGGAAACACCATATATTTT
NA,TRBJ2-5,TRBV10-3,TRBD1,CAIRSGTEETQYF,TGTGCCATCAGATCCGGGACAGAAGAGACCCAGTACTTC
NA,TRBJ2-3,TRBV11-2,NA,CASSLTGISTDTQYF,TGTGCCAGCAGCTTAACAGGGATTTCCACAGATACGCAGTATTTT
NA,TRBJ2-7,TRBV6-5,NA,CASSWSGASSYEQYF,TGTGCCAGCAGTTGGTCTGGGGCCAGCTCCTACGAGCAGTACTTC
NA,TRBJ2-2,TRBV19,TRBD1,CASGTGRAGRTGELFF,TGTGCCAGTGGGACAGGGAGGGCTGGAAGAACCGGGGAGCTGTTTTTT
NA,TRBJ2-1,TRBV18,NA,CASARSGSYNEQFF,TGTGCCAGCGCCCGCAGCGGTTCCTACAATGAGCAGTTCTTC
NA,TRBJ2-7,TRBV28,NA,CASSRAVRVGPSYEQYF,TGTGCCAGCAGCCGCGCTGTTCGTGTCGGACCATCCTACGAGCAGTACTTC
NA,TRBJ1-1,TRBV6-4,NA,CASSQQSTTEAFF,TGTGCCAGCAGCCAACAGAGTACCACTGAAGCTTTCTTT
NA,TRBJ2-3,TRBV5-1,NA,CASSFRDTQYF,TGCGCCAGCAGCTTTCGAGATACGCAGTATTTT
NA,TRBJ2-3,TRBV7-2,TRBD2,CASSLLYRQIAGVSDTQYF,TGTGCCAGCAGCTTATTATACAGGCAAATAGCGGGAGTTTCAGATACGCAGTATTTT
NA,TRBJ2-1,TRBV27,NA,CASSPILIQGLSYNEQFF,TGTGCCAGCAGCCCTATCTTAATTCAGGGCCTCTCCTACAATGAGCAGTTCTTC
NA,TRBJ2-3,TRBV11-2,NA,CASNSGTDTQYF,TGTGCCAGCAATAGCGGCACAGATACGCAGTATTTT
NA,TRBJ2-1,TRBV11-2,TRBD2,CASSRTGLAANEQFF,TGTGCCAGCAGCCGAACAGGTCTAGCGGCCAATGAGCAGTTCTTC
NA,TRBJ1-2,TRBV28,NA,CASLESGHNYGYTF,TGTGCCAGTCTGGAGTCTGGGCACAACTATGGCTACACCTTC
NA,TRBJ1-5,TRBV28,NA,CASSLSDFSHSNQPQHF,TGTGCCAGCAGTTTAAGCGACTTTAGTCATAGCAATCAGCCCCAGCATTTT
NA,TRBJ2-7,TRBV28,NA,CASSLGLTSEQYF,TGTGCCAGCTCCTTGGGCCTTACAAGCGAGCAGTACTTC
NA,TRBJ2-7,TRBV28,NA,CASNKMVGENYEQYF,TGTGCCAGCAACAAAATGGTGGGTGAAAACTACGAGCAGTACTTC
NA,TRBJ1-2,TRBV28,NA,CASRDPGYGYTF,TGTGCCAGCAGAGACCCAGGGTATGGCTACACCTTC
NA,TRBJ2-5,TRBV19,NA,CASSIGGRKTQYF,TGTGCCAGTAGTATAGGGGGGCGGAAGACCCAGTACTTC
NA,TRBJ2-7,TRBV19,TRBD2,CASSRAGVNYEQYF,TGTGCCAGTAGTCGGGCGGGAGTGAACTACGAGCAGTACTTC
NA,TRBJ2-3,TRBV11-2,NA,CASSLSWITDTQYF,TGTGCCAGCTCCCTCTCATGGATCACAGATACGCAGTATTTT
NA,TRBJ2-7,TRBV27,TRBD2,CASSSRGVAGGPALLPEQYF,TGTGCCAGCAGTTCCCGGGGAGTAGCGGGAGGCCCCGCACTCCTACCCGAGCAGTACTTC
NA,TRBJ2-7,TRBV7-9,NA,CASSLALRGRRAEQYF,TGTGCCAGCAGCTTAGCCTTACGGGGGCGGAGGGCCGAGCAGTACTTC
NA,TRBJ2-1,TRBV19,NA,CASSPSYNEQFF,TGTGCCAGTTCTCCCTCCTACAATGAGCAGTTCTTC
NA,TRBJ1-5,TRBV7-6,NA,CASSNQPQHF,TGTGCCAGCAGCAATCAGCCCCAGCATTTT
NA,TRBJ1-6,TRBV5-1,TRBD1,CASSPGQGNSPLHF,TGCGCCAGCAGCCCTGGACAGGGTAATTCACCCCTCCACTTT
NA,TRBJ2-7,TRBV5-5,NA,CASSSPHRLSSYEQYF,TGTGCCAGCAGCTCACCCCACAGACTTTCCTCCTACGAGCAGTACTTC
NA,TRBJ2-7,TRBV6-1,NA,CASSSAGTKQYF,TGTGCCAGCAGTTCTGCAGGGACCAAGCAGTACTTC
few,TRBJ1-5,TRBV10-2,NA,CASTLGLGQPQHF,TGCGCCAGCACCTTAGGGCTAGGTCAGCCCCAGCATTTT
NA,TRBJ2-7,TRBV18,NA,CASSPGRLTYEQYF,TGTGCCAGCTCACCCGGACGGCTCACCTACGAGCAGTACTTC
NA,TRBJ2-6,TRBV9,TRBD1,CASRQTGPGANVLTF,TGTGCCAGCAGGCAGACAGGGCCTGGGGCCAACGTCCTGACTTTC
NA,TRBJ1-1,TRBV10-3,TRBD1,CAIRPQQGGNTEAFF,TGTGCCATCAGACCCCAACAGGGGGGGAACACTGAAGCTTTCTTT
NA,TRBJ2-5,TRBV7-8,TRBD2,CASSFDLAGPETQYF,TGTGCCAGCAGCTTTGACCTAGCGGGTCCAGAGACCCAGTACTTC
NA,TRBJ1-1,TRBV18,NA,CASSPIANGNPRGAEAFF,TGTGCCAGCTCACCAATCGCGAACGGGAACCCTAGGGGCGCTGAAGCTTTCTTT
NA,TRBJ1-1,TRBV7-8,TRBD1,CASSTQTGGVTEAFF,TGTGCCAGCAGCACCCAGACAGGGGGGGTCACTGAAGCTTTCTTT
once,TRBJ2-3,TRBV28,NA,CASSRYTDTQYF,TGTGCCAGCAGTCGATACACAGATACGCAGTATTTT
NA,TRBJ1-6,TRBV6-5,NA,CASSSVGRGRGSPLHF,TGTGCCAGCAGTTCCGTAGGGCGGGGAAGAGGTTCACCCCTCCACTTT
NA,TRBJ2-1,TRBV4-1,NA,CASPRAGRVGEQFF,TGCGCCAGCCCACGCGCCGGGCGAGTGGGTGAGCAGTTCTTC
NA,TRBJ2-3,TRBV18,NA,CASSPTGTSTDTQYF,TGTGCCAGCTCACCCACGGGTACTAGCACAGATACGCAGTATTTT
NA,TRBJ2-7,TRBV9,TRBD2,CASRRGTSGPHEQYF,TGTGCCAGCAGGAGAGGGACTAGCGGGCCGCACGAGCAGTACTTC
NA,TRBJ1-2,TRBV7-8,NA,CASSLVAVANYGYTF,TGTGCCAGCAGCTTAGTGGCTGTAGCTAACTATGGCTACACCTTC
NA,TRBJ1-2,TRBV7-2,NA,CASSLPGYGYTF,TGTGCCAGCAGCTTACCGGGCTATGGCTACACCTTC
NA,TRBJ1-1,TRBV11-3,NA,CASSLEVGTEAFF,TGTGCCAGCAGCTTAGAAGTAGGCACTGAAGCTTTCTTT
NA,TRBJ2-7,TRBV27,NA,CASTNRGAPYEQYF,TGTGCCAGCACCAATAGGGGGGCCCCCTACGAGCAGTACTTC
NA,TRBJ2-2,TRBV27,NA,CASSDTGSKRELFF,TGTGCCAGCAGTGATACCGGGTCGAAGAGGGAGCTGTTTTTT
NA,TRBJ1-2,TRBV27,NA,CASSFYSGGGYTF,TGTGCCAGCAGTTTCTACAGTGGGGGGGGCTACACCTTC
NA,TRBJ2-3,TRBV7-6,NA,CASSFSSRGGIDTDTQYF,TGTGCCAGCAGCTTCTCGTCTCGCGGTGGAATTGACACAGATACGCAGTATTTT
NA,TRBJ2-5,TRBV7-3,NA,CASSQRGGFQETQYF,TGTGCCAGCAGTCAAAGGGGGGGCTTTCAAGAGACCCAGTACTTC